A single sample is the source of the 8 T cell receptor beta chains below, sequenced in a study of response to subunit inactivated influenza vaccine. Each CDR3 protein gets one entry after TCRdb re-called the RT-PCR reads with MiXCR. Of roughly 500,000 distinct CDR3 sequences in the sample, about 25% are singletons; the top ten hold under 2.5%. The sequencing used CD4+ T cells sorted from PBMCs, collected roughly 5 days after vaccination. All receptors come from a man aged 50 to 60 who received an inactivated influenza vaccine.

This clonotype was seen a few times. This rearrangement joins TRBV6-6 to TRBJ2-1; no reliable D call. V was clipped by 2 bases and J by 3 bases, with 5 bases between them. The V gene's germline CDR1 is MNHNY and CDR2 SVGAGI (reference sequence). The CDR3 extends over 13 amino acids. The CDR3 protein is CASSYRDYNEQFF. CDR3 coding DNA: TGTGCCAGCAGTTACCGCGACTACAATGAGCAGTTCTTC.

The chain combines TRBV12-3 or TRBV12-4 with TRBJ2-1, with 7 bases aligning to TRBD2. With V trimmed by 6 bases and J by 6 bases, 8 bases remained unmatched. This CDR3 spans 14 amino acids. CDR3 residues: CASRTSYTGNEQFF. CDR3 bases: TGTGCCAGCAGGACTAGCTATACGGGCAATGAGCAGTTCTTC.

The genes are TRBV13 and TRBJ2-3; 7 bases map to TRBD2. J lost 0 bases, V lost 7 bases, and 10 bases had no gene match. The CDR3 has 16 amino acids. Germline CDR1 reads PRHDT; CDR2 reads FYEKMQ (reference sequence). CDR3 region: CASKGGLAASTDTQYF. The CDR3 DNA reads TGTGCCAGCAAAGGAGGCCTAGCGGCTAGCACAGATACGCAGTATTTT.

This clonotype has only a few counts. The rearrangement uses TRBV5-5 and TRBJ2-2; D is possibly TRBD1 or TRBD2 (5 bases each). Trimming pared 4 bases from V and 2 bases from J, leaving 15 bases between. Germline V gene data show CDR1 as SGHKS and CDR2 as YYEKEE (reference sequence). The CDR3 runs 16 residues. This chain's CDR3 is CASSRRAGLNTGELFF. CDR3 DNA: TGTGCCAGCAGCCGGCGGGCAGGGCTCAACACCGGGGAGCTGTTTTTT.

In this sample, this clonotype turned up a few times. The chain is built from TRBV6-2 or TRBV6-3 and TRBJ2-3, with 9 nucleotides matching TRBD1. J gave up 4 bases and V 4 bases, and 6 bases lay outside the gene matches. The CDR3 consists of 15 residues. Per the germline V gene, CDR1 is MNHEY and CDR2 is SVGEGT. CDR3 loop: CASSLNRGQADTQYF. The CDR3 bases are TGTGCCAGCAGTTTAAACAGGGGGCAAGCAGATACGCAGTATTTT.

CDR3 sequence: CASLTWTSGYTGELFF. The DNA for the CDR3 is TGTGCCAGCTTGACTTGGACTAGCGGCTACACCGGGGAGCTGTTTTTT. The chain combines TRBV6-2 or TRBV6-3 with TRBJ2-2, with 10 bases aligning to TRBD2. The CDR3 is made up of 16 amino acids. Trimming cost V 8 bases and J 3 bases; bases outside gene matches: 9. CDR1 and CDR2 (germline): MNHEY, SVGEGT.

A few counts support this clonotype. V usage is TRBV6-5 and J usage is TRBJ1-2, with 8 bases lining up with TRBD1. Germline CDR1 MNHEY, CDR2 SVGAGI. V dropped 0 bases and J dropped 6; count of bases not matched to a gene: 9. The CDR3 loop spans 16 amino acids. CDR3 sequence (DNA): TGTGCCAGCAGTTACTCGAGGGCAGGGGGCGGAGATGGCTACACCTTC. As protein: CASSYSRAGGGDGYTF.

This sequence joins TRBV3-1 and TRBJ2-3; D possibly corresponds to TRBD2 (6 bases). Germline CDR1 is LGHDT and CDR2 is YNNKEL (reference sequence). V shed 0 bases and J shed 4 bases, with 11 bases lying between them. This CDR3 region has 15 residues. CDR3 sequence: CASSQDQRGSDTQYF. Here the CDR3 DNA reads TGTGCCAGCAGCCAAGATCAACGGGGGTCAGATACGCAGTATTTT.